This T cell receptor beta chain appears in the sequencing data of a study of CD8+ T cells in alopecia areata. Only one count was recorded for this clone. What it recognizes is unknown. TCR sequencing used cDNA made by reverse transcription of extracted RNA. Assay: immunoSEQ multiplex PCR; the TCRdb copy retains only in-frame clones and omits some. This sample has over 100,000 clones; almost 50% occur once, and the top ten carry around 20%. Study outcomes and limitations: The study also sequences resident alphabeta T cells of normal skin in scalp samples. Lesional scalp exceeded normal scalp in clonality, especially in alopecia totalis/universalis.

This CDR3 has 12 residues. Between the trimmed V and J ends, which lost 4 bases and 3 bases, there was a span of 8 bases. Germline CDR1 SGDLS, CDR2 YYNGEE. This receptor was identified in a human donor with alopecia areata. V usage is TRBV9 and J usage is TRBJ2-7; D may be TRBD1 (5 bases). Sequenced here: CD8+ T cells sorted from blood, sampled at week 0. The CDR3 reads CASSPTDYEQYF. CDR3 nucleotide sequence: TGTGCCAGCAGCCCGACAGACTACGAGCAGTACTTC.